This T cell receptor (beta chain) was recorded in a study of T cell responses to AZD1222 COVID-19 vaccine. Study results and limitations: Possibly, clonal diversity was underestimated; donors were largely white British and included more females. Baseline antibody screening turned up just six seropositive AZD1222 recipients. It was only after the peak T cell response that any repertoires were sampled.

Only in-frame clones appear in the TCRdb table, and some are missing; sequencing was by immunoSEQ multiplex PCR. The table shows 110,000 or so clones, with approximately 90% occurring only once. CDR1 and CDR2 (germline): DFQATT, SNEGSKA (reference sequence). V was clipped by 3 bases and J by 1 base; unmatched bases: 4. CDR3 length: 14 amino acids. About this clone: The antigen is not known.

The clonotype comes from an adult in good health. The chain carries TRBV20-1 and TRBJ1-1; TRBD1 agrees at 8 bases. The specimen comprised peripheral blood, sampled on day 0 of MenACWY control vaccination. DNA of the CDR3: TGCAGTGCTAGTTTCGGACAGGGGAACACTGAAGCTTTCTTT. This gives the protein CSASFGQGNTEAFF.